One and the same sample provided the 26 T cell receptor beta chains below, sequenced in a study of T-cell reconstitution after alpha-beta-depleted transplantation in children. Preparation of the TCRbeta library used unique molecular identifiers. A single record per CDR3 protein comes from TCRdb applying MiXCR to the PCR reads. The table shows over 150,000 distinct CDR3 sequences, with about 14% occurring only once. The sample in question was PBMCs from the stem cell graft donor, obtained from the stem cell graft. The receptors derive from a human donor who donated a stem cell graft to a child with acute lymphoblastic leukemia.

The chain joins TRBV7-9 to TRBJ1-1; D unresolved. CDR1 SEHNR and CDR2 FQNEAQ come from the germline V gene (reference sequence). This CDR3 contains 13 residues. V was shortened by 1 base and J by 6 bases, with 9 bases between the two germline ends. CDR3 nucleotide sequence: TGTGCCAGCAGCTTAGGCGTAGTAGCTGAAGCTTTCTTT. This encodes CASSLGVVAEAFF.

The table lists this clonotype with many counts. J is TRBJ2-3 and V is TRBV2, with TRBD2 identical over 12 bases. CDR1 SNHLY and CDR2 FYNNEI come from the germline V gene. V lost 3 bases and J lost 2; bases outside the gene matches: 3. This CDR3 has 16 residues. CDR3 sequence (DNA): TGTGCCAGCAGTGACGGACTAGCGGGACCCACAGATACGCAGTATTTT. This translates into CASSDGLAGPTDTQYF.

This clonotype has just a few counts. This chain uses TRBV20-1 with TRBJ2-6, with D perhaps given as TRBD1 or TRBD2 (6 bases each). The V gene lost 0 bases and the J gene lost 2 bases, with 11 bases spanning the gap. The CDR3 extends over 16 amino acids. Germline-derived CDR1 and CDR2 are DFQATT and SNEGSKA (reference sequence). CDR3 coding DNA: TGCAGTGCTAGAGAGTCCGGGGGCGCTGGGGCCAACGTCCTGACTTTC. The encoded protein is CSARESGGAGANVLTF.

This clonotype appeared a few times. V gene TRBV2 combines with J gene TRBJ2-6; possibly TRBD1 for D (6 bases). Per germline, CDR1 SNHLY and CDR2 FYNNEI. The V and J ends lost 7 bases and 7 bases respectively, with 17 bases between them. The CDR3 runs to 15 residues. This CDR3 is CASNFPGDAANVLTF. DNA of the CDR3: TGTGCCAGCAACTTCCCAGGGGACGCCGCCAACGTCCTGACTTTC. The full variable domain, in which reference TRBV2 and TRBJ2-6 provide the parts outside the CDR3, is EPEVTQTPSHQVTQMGQEVILRCVPISNHLYFYWYRQILGQKVEFLVSFYNNEISEKSEIFDDQFSVERPDGSNFTLKIRSTKLEDSAMYFCASNFPGDAANVLTFGAGSRLTVL.

This clonotype was found many times. The chain couples TRBV10-3 to TRBJ2-7; 8 bases match TRBD2. This CDR3 has 14 residues. V shed 6 bases and J 1 base; nucleotides not matched to a gene: 5. The V gene's germline CDR1 is ENHRY and CDR2 SYGVKD. DNA for the CDR3: TGTGCCATCAGGAGGAGCGGGAGTTCCTACGAGCAGTACTTC. This sequence encodes CAIRRSGSSYEQYF.

This clonotype was seen at least ten times. The CDR3 coding sequence is TGTGCCAGCAGTTACGACGACGGAGAGTATAATTCACCCCTCCACTTT. Its protein product is CASSYDDGEYNSPLHF. The chain recombines TRBV6-5 with TRBJ1-6; D call uncertain. Germline V gene sequence: CDR1 MNHEY, CDR2 SVGAGI. V lost 2 bases to trimming and J lost 4 bases, with 12 bases between them. The CDR3 spans 16 residues.

This clonotype was recorded once. The rearrangement uses TRBV6-1 and TRBJ1-5; D uncertain. There are 12 residues in the CDR3. Germline V gene sequence: CDR1 MNHNS, CDR2 SASEGT. Deletions cut 8 bases from V and 6 bases from J, with 11 bases between. CDR3 nucleotide sequence: TGTGCCAGCTGGGTGGGCAGTCAGCCCCAGCATTTT. Residues: CASWVGSQPQHF.

This clonotype was seen repeatedly, ten times or more. The chain combines TRBV9 with TRBJ2-2, with D unclear. The CDR3 is 15 residues long. Trimming left V 3 bases short and J 1 base short, with 10 bases between. Per the germline V gene, CDR1 is SGDLS and CDR2 is YYNGEE. The CDR3 DNA reads TGTGCCAGCAGCGAAGGTACTTTGAACACCGGGGAGCTGTTTTTT. Translating it yields CASSEGTLNTGELFF.

This rearrangement joins TRBV11-2 to TRBJ2-5; a weak D match, TRBD2 (6 bases). The J call may be faulty, since TRBJ2-7 better matches the DNA end. This CDR3 has 14 residues. The germline CDR1 and CDR2 sequences are SGHAT and FQNNGV. CDR3 sequence reads: CASIRNPYGGEQYF. For the CDR3, the DNA is TGTGCCAGCATTAGGAATCCTTACGGGGGCGAGCAGTACTTC.

This rearrangement joins TRBV10-3 to TRBJ2-3; TRBD2 might be the D (6 bases). The germline V and J ends were trimmed by 10 bases and 5 bases, with 7 bases remaining between them. Germline assignment: CDR1 ENHRY and CDR2 SYGVKD. This CDR3 is 10 amino acids long. The CDR3 coding sequence is TGTGCCACCGGGGGAGATACGCAGTATTTT. Protein sequence: CATGGDTQYF.

The V call is TRBV7-9, the J call TRBJ2-1, with no clear D. The CDR3 loop spans 13 amino acids. Trimming took off 3 bases at V and 5 bases at J, with 8 bases between the two ends. The germline CDR1 and CDR2 sequences are SEHNR and FQNEAQ (reference sequence). The CDR3 bases are TGTGCCAGCAGCTTTTTCAATGACAATGAGCAGTTCTTC. Protein product: CASSFFNDNEQFF.

This clonotype was counted many times. The chain uses TRBV5-5 and TRBJ1-6; D unresolved. The germline gives CDR1 SGHKS, CDR2 YYEKEE (reference sequence). The germline V and J ends were trimmed by 0 bases and 7 bases, with 2 bases remaining between them. The CDR3 runs 12 residues. Here the CDR3 reads CASSLVNSPLHF. CDR3 sequence (DNA): TGTGCCAGCAGCTTGGTCAATTCACCCCTCCACTTT.

This clonotype was detected many times. The chain joins TRBV29-1 to TRBJ2-7; D not resolved. V lost 6 bases, J lost 2 bases, and 14 bases lay in between. Germline-derived CDR1 and CDR2 are SQVTM and ANQGSEA. The CDR3 runs to 13 residues. The CDR3 coding sequence is TGCAGCGTCCTTCAGGCCTTAACCTACGAGCAGTACTTC. It codes for CSVLQALTYEQYF.

This clonotype was observed many times. The J gene is TRBJ2-7, the V gene TRBV29-1; TRBD2 agrees at 8 bases. Germline CDR1 SQVTM, CDR2 ANQGSEA. J was trimmed by 7 bases and V by 2 bases; bases with no gene match: 7. The CDR3 runs to 13 residues. The CDR3 DNA is TGCAGCGTTGAAATAGTCCAGCGGGAGGAGCAGTACTTC. As protein: CSVEIVQREEQYF.

This clonotype was observed many times. The chain couples TRBV11-2 to TRBJ2-1; D unresolved. V was clipped by 5 bases and J by 11 bases, with 10 bases between them. This CDR3 has 11 residues. CDR1 and CDR2 from the germline V gene are SGHAT and FQNNGV. CDR3 sequence (DNA): TGTGCCAGCAGCGCTTCGGATAAGCAGTTCTTC. It translates to CASSASDKQFF.

The chain employs TRBV2 and TRBJ2-3; D not resolved. V lost 11 bases, J lost 2 bases, and 14 bases lay in between. Germline lookup yields CDR1 SNHLY and CDR2 FYNNEI. The CDR3 length is 13 residues. The CDR3 region has the DNA TGTGCCGGATCGGACGGTTACACAGATACGCAGTATTTT. This sequence encodes CAGSDGYTDTQYF.

This clonotype was observed many times. CDR3 coding DNA: TGTGCCAGCAGTAGAACTAGCGGGAGCTACAATGAGCAGTTCTTC. Translation gives CASSRTSGSYNEQFF. The chain employs TRBV12-3 or TRBV12-4 and TRBJ2-1; 11 bases line up with TRBD2. The V segment lost 5 bases and the J segment 3 bases; nucleotides outside the gene matches: 3. The CDR3 runs 15 residues.

In this sample, this clonotype turned up many times. The CDR3 DNA follows: TGCAGCGTTCACAGGGGGCCGGGGACTGAAGCTTTCTTT. Its translation: CSVHRGPGTEAFF. The gene calls are TRBV29-1 and TRBJ1-1, with 9 positions matching TRBD1. Per germline, CDR1 SQVTM and CDR2 ANQGSEA. V shed 5 bases, J shed 5 bases, and the junction held 6 bases outside the gene matches. The CDR3 is 13 amino acids.

The chain links TRBV18 to TRBJ2-7; 7 positions match TRBD2. CDR3 length: 17 residues. Germline V CDR1 and CDR2: KGHSH, LQKENI. V gave up 1 base and J gave up 0 bases; unmatched junction bases: 9. The CDR3 protein is CASSPLPSTGGSYEQYF. Here the CDR3 DNA reads TGTGCCAGCTCACCACTCCCTTCCACGGGAGGCTCCTACGAGCAGTACTTC.

The chain combines TRBV19 with TRBJ2-1; TRBD2 matches at 9 bases. The CDR3 is 15 residues long. V shed 1 base, J shed 14 bases, and the junction held 12 bases outside the gene matches. The germline V gene has CDR1 LNHDA and CDR2 SQIVND (reference sequence). The CDR3 DNA sequence: TGTGCCAGTAGTATAGCCCTAGCGGGGTATACTGTGAAGTTCTTC. Its protein product is CASSIALAGYTVKFF.

Many counts were recorded for this clonotype. This sequence joins TRBV20-1 and TRBJ2-1; D perhaps matches TRBD2 (6 bases). With 6 bases removed from V and 3 bases from J, the gap between germline ends came to 15 bases. CDR3 length: 14 residues. CDR1 DFQATT and CDR2 SNEGSKA come from the germline V gene (reference sequence). The CDR3 protein is CSAPREVSYNEQFF. The CDR3 DNA follows: TGCAGTGCCCCGCGGGAAGTGAGCTACAATGAGCAGTTCTTC.

This clonotype has a count of ten or more. This chain links TRBV20-1 with TRBJ1-6; a possible D gene is TRBD1 (6 bases). The CDR3 totals 15 residues. In germline, CDR1 is DFQATT, CDR2 SNEGSKA (reference sequence). Trimming left V 2 bases short and J 4 bases short, with 12 bases between. Here the CDR3 DNA reads TGCAGTGCTAGATCAGGGGATGAGTATAATTCACCCCTCCACTTT. As protein: CSARSGDEYNSPLHF.

The chain carries TRBV10-3 and TRBJ2-3, with 9 bases fitting TRBD1. The CDR3 runs to 14 residues. Germline V lookup: CDR1 ENHRY, CDR2 SYGVKD. Unmatched junction bases numbered 1, after V lost 2 bases and J lost 4 bases. The CDR3 here is CAISETGGADTQYF. The CDR3, as DNA: TGTGCCATCAGTGAGACAGGGGGCGCAGATACGCAGTATTTT.

CDR3: CASSLELAGNTGELFF. CDR3 coding DNA: TGCGCCAGCAGCTTGGAGCTAGCGGGGAACACCGGGGAGCTGTTTTTT. The V and J genes are TRBV5-1 and TRBJ2-2; 8 nucleotides match TRBD2. The CDR3 has 16 amino acids. CDR1 is SGHRS, CDR2 YFSETQ, per germline. After removal of 0 bases from V and 1 base from J, the junction contained 2 bases not matched to a gene. The complete variable domain, with remaining parts taken from reference TRBV5-1 and TRBJ2-2, reads KAGVTQTPRYLIKTRGQQVTLSCSPISGHRSVSWYQQTPGQGLQFLFEYFSETQRNKGNFPGRFSGRQFSNSRSEMNVSTLELGDSALYLCASSLELAGNTGELFFGEGSRLTVL.

This clonotype was counted at least ten times. DNA for the CDR3: TGCAGCGCGAAATACAGGGGGAACACTGAAGCTTTCTTT. Translation: CSAKYRGNTEAFF. V is TRBV29-1 and J is TRBJ1-1; 7 bases are shared with TRBD1. Trimming took 7 bases from V and 1 from J; bases not matched to a gene: 6. Looked up from germline, CDR1 is SQVTM and CDR2 is ANQGSEA. This CDR3 contains 13 residues.

To note about this clonotype: This may arise from a read error, as a much more abundant clone is one base away. The chain combines TRBV7-8 with TRBJ2-7, with D possibly being TRBD1 or TRBD2 (6 bases each). The CDR3 consists of 14 residues. Germline V gene sequence: CDR1 SGHVS, CDR2 FQNEAQ. CDR3 nucleotides: TGTGCCAGCAGCTTTACTGGGGGGCCCTACGGGCAGTACTTC. This gives the protein CASSFTGGPYGQYF.